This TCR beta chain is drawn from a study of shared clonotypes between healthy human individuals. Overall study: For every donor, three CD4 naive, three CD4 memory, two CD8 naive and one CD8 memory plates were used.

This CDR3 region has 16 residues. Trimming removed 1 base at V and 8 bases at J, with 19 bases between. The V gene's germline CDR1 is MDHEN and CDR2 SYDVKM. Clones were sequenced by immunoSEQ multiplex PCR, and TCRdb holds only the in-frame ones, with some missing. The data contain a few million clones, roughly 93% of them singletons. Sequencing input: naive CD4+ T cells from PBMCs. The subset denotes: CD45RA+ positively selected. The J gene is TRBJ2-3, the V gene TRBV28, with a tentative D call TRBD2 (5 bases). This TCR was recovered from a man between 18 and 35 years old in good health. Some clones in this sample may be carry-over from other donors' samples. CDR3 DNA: TGTGCCAGCAGTTTATCGCGGGCCCTCGGGGAGAGTACGCAGTATTTT. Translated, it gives CASSLSRALGESTQYF.